Listed here are 26 T cell receptor beta chains from one sample, sequenced in a study of T cell responses to AZD1222 COVID-19 vaccine. The method was immunoSEQ multiplex PCR; TCRdb's version includes in-frame clones alone and lacks a portion of them. This table holds 140,000 to 150,000 clones, 70% to 90% found once. The input for sequencing was peripheral blood, taken on day 0 of AZD1222 vaccination. The receptors shown here come from an adult in good health.

The rearrangement uses TRBV12-3 or TRBV12-4 and TRBJ2-1, with D possibly TRBD2 on 6 matching bases. CDR3 length: 13 amino acids. V gave up 6 bases and J gave up 5 bases, with 11 bases separating them. CDR3: CASRTRRHNEQFF. CDR3 DNA: TGTGCCAGCAGGACTAGGCGTCACAATGAGCAGTTCTTC.

The J gene is TRBJ1-2, the V gene TRBV9, with a weak D call TRBD1 (6 bases). Germline CDR1 reads SGDLS; CDR2 reads YYNGEE. The CDR3 spans 16 residues. Trimming removed 3 bases at V and 5 bases at J, with 20 bases between. This CDR3 reads CASSGGPGQPLYGYTF. The CDR3 DNA reads as TGTGCCAGCAGCGGGGGTCCCGGACAGCCTCTTTATGGCTACACCTTC. Together with reference TRBV9 and TRBJ1-2, the CDR3 gives the full variable domain: DSGVTQTPKHLITATGQRVTLRCSPRSGDLSVYWYQQSLDQGLQFLIQYYNGEERAKGNILERFSAQQFPDLHSELNLSSLELGDSALYFCASSGGPGQPLYGYTFGSGTRLTVV.

The chain carries TRBV18 and TRBJ2-4; a possible D gene is TRBD1 (7 bases). Trimming shortened V by 2 bases and J by 8 bases, and 13 bases separated the two germline ends. This CDR3 has 14 amino acids. The germline V gene encodes CDR1 KGHSH and CDR2 LQKENI. The CDR3 DNA follows: TGTGCCAGCTCACCAGGAGGGGGCTGGGACATTCAGTACTTC. As protein: CASSPGGGWDIQYF.

The chain uses TRBV19 and TRBJ2-1; the D gene is possibly TRBD1 (5 bases). Germline V gene sequence: CDR1 LNHDA, CDR2 SQIVND (reference sequence). The V end lost 9 bases, the J end lost 4 bases, and 16 bases lay between the germline ends. This CDR3 spans 14 amino acids. The CDR3 bases are TGTGCCAGCCAAGGGGCAGCCACGTACAATGAGCAGTTCTTC. Protein sequence: CASQGAATYNEQFF.

This chain links TRBV30 with TRBJ1-1; D not certain. Trimming stripped 0 bases from V and 5 bases from J, with 10 bases between. The CDR3 has 13 amino acids. Germline assignment: CDR1 GTSNPN and CDR2 SVGIG (reference sequence). This CDR3 is CAWSVTGLTEAFF. The CDR3 bases are TGTGCCTGGAGTGTTACTGGACTTACTGAAGCTTTCTTT.

The chain joins TRBV5-6 to TRBJ2-4; D call uncertain. CDR3 size: 16 residues. Germline-derived CDR1 and CDR2 are SGHDT and YYEEEE. The V and J ends lost 1 base and 0 bases respectively, with 11 bases between them. CDR3 amino acids: CASSLITEVAKNIQYF. The DNA of the CDR3 is TGTGCCAGCAGCTTGATAACAGAAGTAGCCAAAAACATTCAGTACTTC.

The chain uses TRBV11-3 and TRBJ2-5; D possibly corresponds to TRBD2 (5 bases). Per germline, CDR1 SGHNT and CDR2 YENEEA. The V end lost 4 bases, the J end lost 5 bases, and 11 bases lay between the germline ends. There are 13 residues in the CDR3. CDR3 protein: CASSSGSAETQYF. The CDR3 DNA follows: TGTGCCAGCAGCTCGGGGTCGGCGGAGACCCAGTACTTC. Variable domain in full (rest from reference TRBV11-3 and TRBJ2-5): EAGVVQSPRYKIIEKKQPVAFWCNPISGHNTLYWYLQNLGQGPELLIRYENEEAVDDSQLPKDRFSAERLKGVDSTLKIQPAELGDSAVYLCASSSGSAETQYFGPGTRLLVL.

The J gene is TRBJ2-6, the V gene TRBV15; D call uncertain. Trimming shortened V by 0 bases and J by 0 bases, and 6 bases separated the two germline ends. This CDR3 has 16 amino acids. Germline CDR1 LNHNV, CDR2 YYDKDF (reference sequence). CDR3 region: CATSRDLHSGANVLTF. CDR3 coding DNA: TGTGCCACCAGCAGAGATCTCCACTCTGGGGCCAACGTCCTGACTTTC. The full variable domain, rest sourced from reference TRBV15 and TRBJ2-6, is DAMVIQNPRYQVTQFGKPVTLSCSQTLNHNVMYWYQQKSSQAPKLLFHYYDKDFNNEADTPDNFQSRRPNTSFCFLDIRSPGLGDTAMYLCATSRDLHSGANVLTFGAGSRLTVL.

This clone is a singleton in its sample. The J gene is TRBJ2-7, the V gene TRBV18; weak D call: TRBD1 (6 bases). Trimming pared 3 bases from V and 3 bases from J, leaving 15 bases between. This CDR3 has 15 residues. Germline assignment: CDR1 KGHSH and CDR2 LQKENI. The CDR3 DNA reads as TGTGCCAGCTCACCTGGACAGTCAGCAAACTACGAGCAGTACTTC. This codes for CASSPGQSANYEQYF.

The chain joins TRBV9 to TRBJ1-1; D is ambiguous. The germline V gene encodes CDR1 SGDLS and CDR2 YYNGEE. The CDR3 covers 14 residues. V shed 1 base and J shed 2 bases, with 9 bases lying between them. This CDR3 is CASSVQEANTEAFF. The CDR3 region has the DNA TGTGCCAGCAGCGTACAGGAAGCTAACACTGAAGCTTTCTTT.

This sequence joins TRBV5-1 and TRBJ2-5, with TRBD2 identical over 11 bases. V shed 0 bases and J 5 bases; nucleotides not matched to a gene: 9. This CDR3 comprises 17 residues. In germline, CDR1 is SGHRS, CDR2 YFSETQ. DNA for the CDR3: TGCGCCAGCAGCTTGGCGGTAGCGGGGGGGCCTGGGGAGACCCAGTACTTC. Encoded protein: CASSLAVAGGPGETQYF.

The chain carries TRBV7-9 and TRBJ1-1, with D uncertain. The germline V and J ends were trimmed by 0 bases and 1 base, with 9 bases remaining between them. Germline CDR1 and CDR2: SEHNR and FQNEAQ (reference sequence). CDR3 length equals 15 residues. CDR3 coding DNA: TGTGCCAGCAGCTTAGCAGGTCTTAAGAACACTGAAGCTTTCTTT. This sequence encodes CASSLAGLKNTEAFF.

The V and J genes are TRBV14 and TRBJ2-1; D is uncertain. Germline V CDR1 and CDR2: SGHDN, FVKESK. V shed 1 base and J shed 4 bases, with 11 bases lying between them. CDR3 size: 15 residues. CDR3 DNA sequence: TGTGCCAGCAGCCAAGTGCGAAACCAGTACAATGAGCAGTTCTTC. It specifies CASSQVRNQYNEQFF.

This chain links TRBV28 with TRBJ1-2; perhaps TRBD1 as D (5 bases). The CDR3 runs 12 residues. V was cut by 6 bases and J by 7 bases, with 12 bases left in between. From germline, CDR1 is MDHEN and CDR2 SYDVKM. The CDR3 protein is CASRSAGPGYTF. The CDR3 nucleotides read TGTGCCAGCAGATCCGCAGGGCCTGGCTACACCTTC.

The V gene is TRBV5-1, the J gene TRBJ2-5, with 10 nucleotides matching TRBD2. The germline CDR1 and CDR2 sequences are SGHRS and YFSETQ. J lost 4 bases, V lost 4 bases, and 7 bases had no gene match. The CDR3 is 15 residues long. The CDR3 nucleotides are TGCGCCAGCAGCCAGTTAGCGGGGGGAGGAGAGACCCAGTACTTC. It encodes CASSQLAGGGETQYF.

This sequence joins TRBV29-1 and TRBJ1-3; D ambiguous. With 3 bases removed from V and 0 bases from J, the gap between germline ends came to 9 bases. This CDR3 is 14 amino acids long. Germline-derived CDR1 and CDR2 are SQVTM and ANQGSEA. CDR3 sequence: CSVEYSNSGNTIYF. In DNA form, the CDR3 reads TGCAGCGTTGAGTATAGCAACTCTGGAAACACCATATATTTT.

The CDR3 protein is CASSPQPLTGAFSYEQYF. In DNA, the CDR3 is TGCGCCAGCAGCCCCCAGCCCTTGACAGGAGCATTCTCCTACGAGCAGTACTTC. This chain links TRBV5-1 with TRBJ2-7; a possible D gene is TRBD1 (6 bases). The CDR3 has 18 amino acids. The germline V gene has CDR1 SGHRS and CDR2 YFSETQ. The V end was cut by 4 bases, the J end by 0 bases, with 23 bases between.

In its sample, this clone was seen once. This chain links TRBV19 with TRBJ1-2; D gene unclear. The germline V gene has CDR1 LNHDA and CDR2 SQIVND (reference sequence). V was shortened by 1 base and J by 7 bases, with 13 bases between the two germline ends. This CDR3 comprises 14 residues. The CDR3 is CASSIGGRTTGYTF. In DNA, the CDR3 is TGTGCCAGTAGTATAGGTGGACGGACCACTGGCTACACCTTC.

The chain uses TRBV19 and TRBJ2-5; the D gene is possibly TRBD1 (5 bases). There are 16 residues in the CDR3. Germline CDR1 LNHDA, CDR2 SQIVND (reference sequence). Between the trimmed V and J ends, which lost 7 bases and 5 bases, there was a span of 23 bases. CDR3 coding DNA: TGTGCCAGTAAGGGGCCCTGGAACCAACTCTCGGAGACCCAGTACTTC. This gives the protein CASKGPWNQLSETQYF.

This clone was picked up a small number of times. The V and J genes are TRBV28 and TRBJ1-6; 9 bases map to TRBD1. V trimming: 4 bases; J trimming: 9 bases; junction bases outside the gene matches: 16. CDR1 and CDR2 (germline): MDHEN, SYDVKM. This CDR3 is 18 amino acids long. The CDR3 sequence: CASSCTLWDRVITSPLHF. The CDR3 bases are TGTGCCAGCAGTTGTACTCTGTGGGACAGGGTGATCACTTCACCCCTCCACTTT.

The chain couples TRBV4-1 to TRBJ2-7; D perhaps matches TRBD2 (6 bases). Germline V lookup: CDR1 MGHRA, CDR2 YSYEKL. The CDR3 runs 15 residues. Trimming cost V 4 bases and J 0 bases, with 13 bases left between them. The CDR3 region is CASSPLWRGSYEQYF. The CDR3 nucleotides read TGCGCCAGCAGCCCCCTCTGGCGGGGCTCCTACGAGCAGTACTTC.

This clone was recorded a few times. The chain has TRBV12-3 or TRBV12-4 and TRBJ2-5; a possible D gene is TRBD2 (5 bases). Trimming stripped 2 bases from V and 7 bases from J, with 8 bases between. The CDR3 contains 12 residues. In DNA, the CDR3 is TGTGCCAGCAGTTTAAACGGGGTGACCCAGTACTTC. It yields the protein CASSLNGVTQYF.

The chain couples TRBV6-2 or TRBV6-3 to TRBJ1-5; 7 nucleotides align to TRBD1. Losses at the gene ends were 3 bases for V and 6 bases for J; bases not matched to a gene: 8. The CDR3 is made up of 15 amino acids. Germline V lookup: CDR1 MNHEY, CDR2 SVGEGT. The CDR3 reads CASSYHDRVGQPQHF. In nucleotides, the CDR3 is TGTGCCAGCAGTTATCACGACAGGGTGGGTCAGCCCCAGCATTTT.

This clone came up once. This chain joins TRBV14 and TRBJ1-3; the D is unclear. The ends were cut back, 5 bases at V and 0 bases at J, with 8 bases in the middle. This CDR3 has 14 residues. Germline loops: CDR1 SGHDN, CDR2 FVKESK. This CDR3 reads CASSSRSSGNTIYF. DNA of the CDR3: TGTGCCAGCAGCTCTAGGTCCTCTGGAAACACCATATATTTT.

This clone appeared a single time. This CDR3 reads CASSAMGPLTDTQYF. CDR3 bases: TGTGCCAGCTCGGCTATGGGGCCCCTCACAGATACGCAGTATTTT. V usage is TRBV2 and J usage is TRBJ2-3; weak D call: TRBD1 (5 bases). This CDR3 has 15 residues. Germline V gives CDR1 SNHLY, CDR2 FYNNEI. Between the trimmed V and J ends, which lost 8 bases and 2 bases, there was a span of 17 bases.

This chain connects TRBV30 to TRBJ2-7; 7 bases are shared with TRBD2. Germline lookup yields CDR1 GTSNPN and CDR2 SVGIG (reference sequence). Trimming took 0 bases from V and 3 from J; bases not matched to a gene: 5. This CDR3 contains 14 residues. The CDR3 nucleotides read TGTGCCTGGAGTGTGGGAGCGGGGCACTACGAGCAGTACTTC. Translated: CAWSVGAGHYEQYF.